A selection of T cell receptor delta chains follows, all from one sample in a study of gamma-delta chains in newborns, infants, children. TCRdb re-called the reads through CATT. The sample yields about 15,000 delta-chain clones, around 7% seen once. The sequenced material came from blood. These receptor sequences come from a child who was a newborn, infant or young child, either healthy, febrile or measles-vaccinated (not recorded which). CDR3s include the opening cysteine and the closing phenylalanine or tryptophan. D genes are given only for firm matches. Clone size is stated in some rows and not others, as once, few, many or a class when expanded.

D,J,size,V,DNA,CDR3
TRDD3,TRDJ3,NA,TRDV2,TGTGCCTGTGACACCCTCTGGGGGATAAGCTCCTGGGACACCCGACAGATGTTTTTC,CACDTLWGISSWDTRQMFF
TRDD3,TRDJ3,NA,TRDV2,TGTGCCTGTGACACGACACTGGGGGATATCTTTACCGACTCCTGGGACACCCGACAGATGTTTTTC,CACDTTLGDIFTDSWDTRQMFF
TRDD3,TRDJ2,NA,TRDV2,TGTGCCTGTGCGCACTTAACTTACTGGGGGTCCCCTCAAGCTTTGACAGCACAACTCTTCTTT,CACAHLTYWGSPQALTAQLFF
TRDD3,TRDJ3,few,TRDV2,TGTGCCTGTGACATACTGGGGGATAACAGCTCCTGGGACACCCGACAGATGTTTTTC,CACDILGDNSSWDTRQMFF
TRDD3,TRDJ3,NA,TRDV2,TGTGCCTGTGACGCCGTGGGGGATTCTAGCTCCTGGGACACCCGACAGATGTTTTTC,CACDAVGDSSSWDTRQMFF
TRDD3,TRDJ3,few,TRDV2,TGTGCCTGTGACAACGTACTGGGGGGAAGCTCCTGGGACACCCGACAGATGTTTTTC,CACDNVLGGSSWDTRQMFF
TRDD3,TRDJ3,few,TRDV2,TGTGCCTGTGGCACCTGGGGGATACCGAGGTCCTGGGACACCCGACAGATGTTTTTC,CACGTWGIPRSWDTRQMFF
TRDD3,TRDJ3,few,TRDV2,TGTGCCTGTGACACTGGGGGACCTCGGACCTGGGACACCCGACAGATGTTTTTC,CACDTGGPRTWDTRQMFF
TRDD3,TRDJ3,once,TRDV2,TGTGCCTGTGACACGGGATGGGGGATTGAGAGCTCCTGGGACACCCGCCAGATGTTTTTC,CACDTGWGIESSWDTRQMFF
TRDD3,TRDJ3,NA,TRDV2,TGTGCCTGTGACAAGGTGAGGGATACGCCTAGCTCCTGGGACACCCGACAGATGTTTTTC,CACDKVRDTPSSWDTRQMFF
TRDD3,TRDJ3,NA,TRDV2,TGTGCCTGTGACACCTTACTTACTGGGGTTCACGCCTCCTGGGACACCCGACAGATGTTTTTC,CACDTLLTGVHASWDTRQMFF
TRDD3,TRDJ3,few,TRDV2,TGTGCCTGTGACCCTGTACTGGGGGATACGACCTGGGACACCCGACAGATGTTTTTC,CACDPVLGDTTWDTRQMFF
TRDD3,TRDJ2,NA,TRDV1,TGTGCTCTTGGGGAAATTCCTACTGGGGGAGCTTTGACAGCACAACTCTTCTTT,CALGEIPTGGALTAQLFF
TRDD3,TRDJ3,many,TRDV2,TGTGCCTGTGACACCGTACTGGGGGTCCTCTCCTGGGACACCCGACAGATGTTTTTC,CACDTVLGVLSWDTRQMFF
NA,TRDJ3,many,TRDV2,TGTGCCTGTGTCTGGGACACCCGACAGATGTTTTTC,CACVWDTRQMFF
TRDD3,TRDJ1,few,TRDV2,TGTGCCTGTGACACCTGGGGGATAGGGTTCACCGATAAACTCATCTTT,CACDTWGIGFTDKLIF
TRDD3,TRDJ3,many,TRDV2,TGTGCCTGTGACAGCGTACCTACTGGGGGGACCCTTCCCTCCTGGGACACCCGACAGATGTTTTTC,CACDSVPTGGTLPSWDTRQMFF
TRDD3,TRDJ3,NA,TRDV2,TGTGCCTGTGACACCGTACTGGGGGATTTCGGGGACACCCGACAGATGTTTTTC,CACDTVLGDFGDTRQMFF
TRDD3,TRDJ3,NA,TRDV2,TGTGCCTGTGAGGCACCGGGGGATACGAGGGACACCCGACAGATGTTTTTC,CACEAPGDTRDTRQMFF